The subject of this entry is one TCR beta chain. The antigen is undetermined. This sample was taken from a study of cytomegalovirus exposure and HLA in healthy donors. PCR involved 60 Vbeta and 13 Jbeta primers. Sequencing was performed with immunoSEQ multiplex PCR; in TCRdb, only in-frame clones are kept and a portion is missing. The data contain about 140,000 clones, approximately 82% of them seen just once; the ten biggest clones take up 3% to 3.5%. Broader study findings: Reports credit the classifier with highly specific, highly sensitive diagnosis of cytomegalovirus status.

Trimming removed 0 bases at V and 3 bases at J, with 13 bases between. Germline CDR1 and CDR2: SGHRS and YFSETQ. The CDR3 is 15 amino acids. The source of this sequence is a man younger than 35 in good health and CMV-seropositive. Sequences were obtained from PBMCs. The chain joins TRBV5-1 to TRBJ2-7, with D tentatively TRBD1 (6 bases). The CDR3 nucleotides are TGCGCCAGCAGCTTGGACAGGGCTCAGGGCTACGAGCAGTACTTC. Protein product: CASSLDRAQGYEQYF.